Listed here is a single TCR beta chain. The antigen is unknown. The sample has other DNA sequences that encode this CDR3 too. Sequenced by immunoSEQ multiplex PCR; TCRdb stores in-frame clones only, minus some. This table has 2.3 million or so clones, approximately 93% appearing once. The CDR3 is 14 amino acids. The V end lost 0 bases, the J end lost 0 bases, and 4 bases lay between the germline ends. Germline V gene lookup returns CDR1 SEHNR and CDR2 FQNEAQ (reference sequence). This sample is part of a study of shared clonotypes between healthy human individuals. General observations from the study: Although depth was large, rarefaction showed that sequencing of the sorted subsets was incomplete. Relative to memory subsets, naive subsets generally showed larger estimated richness.

The donors were adults (healthy and HIV-negative) with no recent acute infections or vaccinations. This sequence joins TRBV7-9 and TRBJ2-3; D gene ambiguous. This TCR came from a man in his late teens or twenties in good health. Some clones in this sample may be carry-over from other donors' samples. Sequencing used naive CD4+ T cells from PBMCs. As to subset: CD45RA+ positively selected. The CDR3 reads CASSLAVSTDTQYF. The CDR3 nucleotides read TGTGCCAGCAGCTTAGCGGTTAGCACAGATACGCAGTATTTT.